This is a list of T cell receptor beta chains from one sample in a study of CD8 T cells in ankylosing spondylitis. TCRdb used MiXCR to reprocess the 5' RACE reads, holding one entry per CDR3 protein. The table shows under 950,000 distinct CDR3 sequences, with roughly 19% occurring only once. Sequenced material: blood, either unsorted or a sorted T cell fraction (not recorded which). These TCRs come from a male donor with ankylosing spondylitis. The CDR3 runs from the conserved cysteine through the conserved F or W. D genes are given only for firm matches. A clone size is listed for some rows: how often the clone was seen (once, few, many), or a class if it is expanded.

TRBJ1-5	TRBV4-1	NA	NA	TGCGCCAGCAGCCAAGTTAGTCTCAGCAATCAGCCCCAGCATTTT	CASSQVSLSNQPQHF
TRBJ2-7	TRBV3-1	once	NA	TGTGCCAGCAGCCAAGATCGGCAGGGGAGGTACGAGCAGTACTTC	CASSQDRQGRYEQYF
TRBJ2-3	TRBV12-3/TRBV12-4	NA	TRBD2	TGTGCCAGCAGTCTGGGACTAGCGGGAGGGCCGCGCACAGATACGCAGTATTTT	CASSLGLAGGPRTDTQYF
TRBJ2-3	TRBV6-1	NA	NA	TGTGCCAGCAGTCCCGGGACTCACATCAACACAGATACGCAGTATTTT	CASSPGTHINTDTQYF
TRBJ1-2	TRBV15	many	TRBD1	TGTGCCACCAGCAGAGCCCCGGGACAGGGTTTTACTGGCTACACCTTC	CATSRAPGQGFTGYTF
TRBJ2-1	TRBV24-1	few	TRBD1	TGTGCCACCAGTGATAGGGTAGGCGGGACAGGGGGCCTGGATGAGCAGTTCTTC	CATSDRVGGTGGLDEQFF
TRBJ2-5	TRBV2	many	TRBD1	TGTGCCAGCAGTGAAGCCTTCAGCAGGGGGCGGGAGACCCAGTACTTC	CASSEAFSRGRETQYF
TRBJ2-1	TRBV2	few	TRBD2	TGTGCCAGCAACCCCAGACTAGCGGGAGTGGGAGAGCAGTTCTTC	CASNPRLAGVGEQFF
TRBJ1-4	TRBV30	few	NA	TGTGCCTGGGGTCAGGGGTCTGGAGAAAAACTGTTTTTT	CAWGQGSGEKLFF
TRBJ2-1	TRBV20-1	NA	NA	TGCAGTGCTAGCGGGATCCACAATGAGCAGTTCTTC	CSASGIHNEQFF
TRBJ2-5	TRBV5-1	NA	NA	TGCGCCAGCAGCAGGGCTGGGGTAGAGACCCAGTACTTC	CASSRAGVETQYF
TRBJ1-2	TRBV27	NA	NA	TGTGCCAGCAGTTTTTTTGGGGGCGACTATGGCTACACCTTC	CASSFFGGDYGYTF
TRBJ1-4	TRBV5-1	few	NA	TGCGCCAGCAGCTTGGATGCAGGAAATGAAAAACTGTTTTTT	CASSLDAGNEKLFF
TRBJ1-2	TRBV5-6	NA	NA	TGTGCCAGCAGTAGCCGGGGGCGTCTCCATGGCTACACCTTC	CASSSRGRLHGYTF
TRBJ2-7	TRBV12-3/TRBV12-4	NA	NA	TGTGCCAGCAGTTTAGTTGGTGGGTTCGAGCAGTACTTC	CASSLVGGFEQYF
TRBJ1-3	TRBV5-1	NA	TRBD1	TGCGCCAGCAGCGCGGAGACAGGGTCTGGAAACACCATATATTTT	CASSAETGSGNTIYF
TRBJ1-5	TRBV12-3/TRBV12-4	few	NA	TGTGCCAGCAGTTTAGAGCCGGACATGGGCAATCAGCCCCAGCATTTT	CASSLEPDMGNQPQHF
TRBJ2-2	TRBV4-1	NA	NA	TGCGCCAGCAACCAACCACGAGACGGGGAGCTGTTTTTT	CASNQPRDGELFF
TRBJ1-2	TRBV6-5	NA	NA	TGTGCCAGCAGTTACTCCCAGGGTGGTGGCTACACCTTC	CASSYSQGGGYTF
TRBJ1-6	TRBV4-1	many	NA	TGCGCCTCCCAGGACGGGGATTCACCCCTCCACTTT	CASQDGDSPLHF
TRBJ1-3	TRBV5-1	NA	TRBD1	TGCGCCAGCAGCCCAAACGGACAGGTTGGAAACACCATATATTTT	CASSPNGQVGNTIYF
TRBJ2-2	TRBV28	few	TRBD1	TGTGCCCTCTCCGGGACAGGGGGCACCGGGGAGCTGTTTTTT	CALSGTGGTGELFF
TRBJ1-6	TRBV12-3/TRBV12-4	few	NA	TGTGCCAGCAGTGCCGCTAGGAGCTCCTATAATTCACCCCTCCACTTT	CASSAARSSYNSPLHF
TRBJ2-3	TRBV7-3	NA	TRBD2	TGTGCCAGCAGCTCGGAACCGGGACTAGCGTTCACTGGCACAGATACGCAGTATTTT	CASSSEPGLAFTGTDTQYF
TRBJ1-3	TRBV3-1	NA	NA	TGTGCCAGCAGCCAATGGGACCCAAGCTCTGGAAACACCATATATTTT	CASSQWDPSSGNTIYF
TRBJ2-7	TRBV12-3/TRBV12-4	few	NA	TGTGCCAGCCGGGGGCCGCCCGCCTACTACGAGCAGTACTTC	CASRGPPAYYEQYF
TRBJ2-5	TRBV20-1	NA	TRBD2	TGCAGTGCTATTAGCGGGGAGACCCAGTACTTC	CSAISGETQYF
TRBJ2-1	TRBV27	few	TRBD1	TGTGCCAGCAGTTTACTTGGGGCAGGGGGAGACAATGAGCAGTTCTTC	CASSLLGAGGDNEQFF
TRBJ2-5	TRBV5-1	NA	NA	TGCGCCAGCAGCTTGGAGGGTAGTAGTGAGACCCAGTACTTC	CASSLEGSSETQYF
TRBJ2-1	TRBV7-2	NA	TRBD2	TGTGCCAGCAGCTTAGAAGCGGGAGGGCAGTTCTTC	CASSLEAGGQFF
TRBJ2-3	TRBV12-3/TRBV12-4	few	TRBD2	TGTGCCAGCAGCCTACTAGCGGGAGGGCGAGATACGCAGTATTTT	CASSLLAGGRDTQYF
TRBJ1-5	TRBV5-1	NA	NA	TGCGCCAGCAGCTACACAGGGCTTAGCAATCAGCCCCAGCATTTT	CASSYTGLSNQPQHF
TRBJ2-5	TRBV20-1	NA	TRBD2	TGCAGTGCTAGGGGGGGGTACCAAGAGACCCAGTACTTC	CSARGGYQETQYF
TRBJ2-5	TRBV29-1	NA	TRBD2	TGCAGCGTTGCACGGAGCGGGAGGGACGAGACCCAGTACTTC	CSVARSGRDETQYF
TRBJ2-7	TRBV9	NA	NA	TGTGCCAGCAGCGTAGACTTGGGTTGGAACGAGCAGTACTTC	CASSVDLGWNEQYF
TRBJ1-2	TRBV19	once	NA	TGTGCCAGTAGCTTCCGGGGACATGTCTATGGCTACACCTTC	CASSFRGHVYGYTF
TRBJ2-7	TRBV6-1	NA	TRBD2	TGTGCCAGTGCCCTAGCGGGGGGGCCTTCCCCCGAGCAGTACTTC	CASALAGGPSPEQYF
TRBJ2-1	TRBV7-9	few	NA	TGTGCCAGCAGCCAGAGGGCGGGGCCATACAATGAGCAGTTCTTC	CASSQRAGPYNEQFF
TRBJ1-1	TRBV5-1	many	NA	TGCGCCAGCAGCTCCGAAGTGAACACTGAAGCTTTCTTT	CASSSEVNTEAFF
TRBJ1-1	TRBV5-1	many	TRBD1	TGCGCCAGCAGCTTGGCGGGACAGGGAACATTACCTACTGAAGCTTTCTTT	CASSLAGQGTLPTEAFF
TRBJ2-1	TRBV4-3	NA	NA	TGCGCCAGCAGCCAAGGAGGAGGTCGTTTAGATGAGCAGTTCTTC	CASSQGGGRLDEQFF
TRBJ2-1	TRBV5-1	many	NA	TGCGCCAGCAGCTTCTTTGCGGGGGCTTCCTACAATGAGCAGTTCTTC	CASSFFAGASYNEQFF
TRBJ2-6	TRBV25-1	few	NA	TGTGCCAGCGGACAAGCTGGGGCCAACGTCCTGACTTTC	CASGQAGANVLTF
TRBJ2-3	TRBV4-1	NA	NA	TGCGCCAGCAGCCAAGACGGCGGCGGGGGCCTCACAGATACGCAGTATTTT	CASSQDGGGGLTDTQYF
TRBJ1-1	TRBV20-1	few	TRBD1	TGCAGTGCCACGGACAGGGGACACACTGAAGCTTTCTTT	CSATDRGHTEAFF
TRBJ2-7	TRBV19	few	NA	TGTGCCAGTAGTATCCAGGGGTCCCCTTACGAGCAGTACTTC	CASSIQGSPYEQYF
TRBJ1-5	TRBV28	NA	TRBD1	TGTGCCACCCCCGGGACAGGTCCTAATCAGCCCCAGCATTTT	CATPGTGPNQPQHF
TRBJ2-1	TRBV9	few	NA	TGTGCCAGCAGCCCCAGTAGTCGAACGGGAAACAATGAGCAGTTCTTC	CASSPSSRTGNNEQFF
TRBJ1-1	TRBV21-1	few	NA	TGTGCCAGCAGCAAAGCCGCGAGAATGAACACTGAAGCTTTCTTT	CASSKAARMNTEAFF
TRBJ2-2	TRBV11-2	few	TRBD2	TGTGCCAGCAGAAGTATAGCGGGGAAGAACACCGGGGAGCTGTTTTTT	CASRSIAGKNTGELFF
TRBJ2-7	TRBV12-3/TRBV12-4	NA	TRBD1	TGTGCCAGCAGTTTAGGGGACAGGGGGTCCGACTACGAGCAGTACTTC	CASSLGDRGSDYEQYF
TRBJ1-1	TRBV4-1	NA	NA	TGCGCCAGCAGCCAGGACACAGGCCGAGAAGCTTTCTTT	CASSQDTGREAFF
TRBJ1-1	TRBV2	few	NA	TGTGCCAGCAGTGGACAGGCGTCTGAAGCTTTCTTT	CASSGQASEAFF